This TCR beta chain was identified during a study of long-term antiretroviral therapy in people with HIV. Sampling of each donor yielded at least one pre-ART PBMC sample and at least two post-ART PBMC samples. Treatment locations for all participants with HIV were in the United States. This was the immunoSEQ v3.0 assay at survey level. The protocol was immunoSEQ multiplex PCR, while the TCRdb copy is restricted to in-frame clones and leaves out a portion. The profile shows fewer than 45,000 clones, 90% to 95% of them singletons. This clone came up a few times. The target antigen is unknown. CDR3 size: 15 residues. The study's findings and limits: HIV repertoires had narrower CDR3 length ranges than controls.

The rearrangement links TRBV21-1 to TRBJ1-5. TRBV21-1 is labeled a pseudogene. This sample comprised unsorted PBMCs, obtained 3.7 years after starting antiretroviral therapy. The sequence came from a woman aged 45-60 years with HIV. CDR3 DNA: TGTGCCAGCAGCAAACACCCGAATTACTGCCAGCCCCAGCATTTT. It codes for CASSKHPNYCQPQHF.